This T cell receptor beta chain was captured in a study of Ad26.COV2.S vaccination and SARS-CoV-2 variants. This CDR3 is built from 13 residues. V was clipped by 6 bases and J by 7 bases, with 12 bases between them. Germline-derived CDR1 and CDR2 are WNHNN and SYGVQD (reference sequence). As to this clone: The antigen is undetermined.

Only in-frame clones appear in the TCRdb table, and some are missing; sequencing was by immunoSEQ multiplex PCR. The sample lists some 190,000 clones, roughly 87% occurring once. The study's findings and limits: Participants in the vaccine arm had higher spike-specific TCR breadth; placebo recipients had lower. Overall T cell responses may have been underestimated by the analyses of TCR breadth and depth. Comparable non-spike TCR breadth was observed in vaccine and placebo recipients. Substantial response breadth was reportedly seen for spike-specific CD8+ and CD4+ T cells after vaccination.

The specimen comprised peripheral blood, sampled after recovery from COVID-19. J is TRBJ1-4 and V is TRBV10-1; D call uncertain. This TCR was sampled from a human donor who had recovered from COVID-19. Written as DNA, the CDR3 is TGCGCCAGCAGGAGGCTTCAGCTTGAAAAACTGTTTTTT. It specifies CASRRLQLEKLFF.